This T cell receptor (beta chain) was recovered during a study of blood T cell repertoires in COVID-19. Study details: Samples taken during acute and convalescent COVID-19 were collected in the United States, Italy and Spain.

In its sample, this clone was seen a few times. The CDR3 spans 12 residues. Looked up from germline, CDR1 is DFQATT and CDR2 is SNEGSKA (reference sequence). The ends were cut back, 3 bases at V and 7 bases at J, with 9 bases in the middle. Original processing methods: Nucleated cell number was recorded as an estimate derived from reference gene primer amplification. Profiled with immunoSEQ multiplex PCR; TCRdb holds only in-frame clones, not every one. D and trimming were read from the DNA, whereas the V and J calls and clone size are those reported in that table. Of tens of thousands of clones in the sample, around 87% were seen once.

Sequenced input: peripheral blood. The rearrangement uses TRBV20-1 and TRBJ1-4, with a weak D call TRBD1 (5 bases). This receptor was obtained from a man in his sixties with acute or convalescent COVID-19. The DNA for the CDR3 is TGCAGTGCTAGTTTGGGGGGTGAAAAACTGTTTTTT. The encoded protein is CSASLGGEKLFF.